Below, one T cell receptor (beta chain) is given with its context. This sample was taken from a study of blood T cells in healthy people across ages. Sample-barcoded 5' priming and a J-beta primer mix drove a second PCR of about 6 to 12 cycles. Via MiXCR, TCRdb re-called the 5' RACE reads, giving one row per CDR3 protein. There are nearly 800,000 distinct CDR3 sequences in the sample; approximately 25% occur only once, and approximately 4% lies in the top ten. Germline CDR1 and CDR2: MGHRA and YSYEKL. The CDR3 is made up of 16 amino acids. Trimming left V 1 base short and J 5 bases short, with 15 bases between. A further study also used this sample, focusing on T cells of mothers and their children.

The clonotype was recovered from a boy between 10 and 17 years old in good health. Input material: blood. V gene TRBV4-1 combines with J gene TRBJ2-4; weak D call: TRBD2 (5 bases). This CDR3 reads CASSQGRGMGQNIQYF. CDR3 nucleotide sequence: TGCGCCAGCAGCCAAGGCCGGGGTATGGGTCAAAACATTCAGTACTTC.